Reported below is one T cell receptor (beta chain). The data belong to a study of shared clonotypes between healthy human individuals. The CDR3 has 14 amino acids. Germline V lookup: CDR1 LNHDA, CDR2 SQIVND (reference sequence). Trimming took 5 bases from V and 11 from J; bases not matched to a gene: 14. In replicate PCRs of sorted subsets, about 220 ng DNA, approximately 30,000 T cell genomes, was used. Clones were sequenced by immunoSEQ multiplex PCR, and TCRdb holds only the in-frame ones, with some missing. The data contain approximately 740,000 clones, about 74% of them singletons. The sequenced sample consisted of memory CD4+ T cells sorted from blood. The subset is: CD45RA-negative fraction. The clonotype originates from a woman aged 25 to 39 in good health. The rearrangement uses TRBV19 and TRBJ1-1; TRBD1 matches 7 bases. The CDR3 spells CASSLGQRGDPAFF. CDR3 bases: TGTGCCAGTAGTCTGGGACAGCGAGGGGATCCGGCTTTCTTT.